These T cell receptor beta chains were read from a single sample in a study of blood T cell repertoires in COVID-19. Profiling relied on immunoSEQ multiplex PCR, and the TCRdb table lists in-frame clones only, not all of them. The repertoire includes over 45,000 clones, roughly 80% of them detected once, and roughly 18% sits in the top ten. The specimen sequenced was peripheral blood. The source of these receptors is a woman aged 50 to 65 with active or convalescent COVID-19. The CDR3 runs from the conserved cysteine through the conserved F or W. A D gene is named only where the DNA matches it firmly. Size values are once, few and many counts, or a class for expanded clones, and some rows have none.

cdr3_nt cdr3_aa v_call d_call j_call clone_size
TGTGCCAGCACCAGGGCTAGGAGTGGCTACACCTTC CASTRARSGYTF TRBV12-3/TRBV12-4 - TRBJ1-2 once
TGCAGCGTTGTGGTAGTCGTAGCCCCAGATACGCAGTATTTT CSVVVVVAPDTQYF TRBV29-1 - TRBJ2-3 -
TGTGCCAGCAGCCGTTTCTCCTACGAGCAGTACTTC CASSRFSYEQYF TRBV7-2 - TRBJ2-7 once
TGTGCCAGTAGCCCCTCGGACAGGGGAACCTACGAGCAGTACTTC CASSPSDRGTYEQYF TRBV19 TRBD1 TRBJ2-7 -
TGTGCCAGCAGCATACCCGGGACTAGGGAGAATGAGCAGTTCTTC CASSIPGTRENEQFF TRBV7-9 TRBD2 TRBJ2-1 -
TGCGCCAGCAGCGACGCTAGGCGGGGGTTGAACTATGGCTACACCTTC CASSDARRGLNYGYTF TRBV4-1 - TRBJ1-2 -
TGTGCCAGCAGTGCAGAAGGCCAGGGACTTCCCTACGAGCAGTACTTC CASSAEGQGLPYEQYF TRBV3-1/TRBV3-2 - TRBJ2-7 few
TGCGCCAGCAGCCGGGAGGGACAGGGTGATTCACCCCTCCACTTT CASSREGQGDSPLHF TRBV5-1 TRBD1 TRBJ1-6 once
TGCAGCGCAGCAGGCGGGAACTCTGGAAACACCATATATTTT CSAAGGNSGNTIYF TRBV29-1 - TRBJ1-3 -
TGTGCCAGCAGCCAAGAACTGGGGGCACGAAGTGAAAAACTGTTTTTT CASSQELGARSEKLFF TRBV4-2 - TRBJ1-4 few
TGTGCCAGCAGCCTCCTCCCAGGCGGGACAGGCGAGACCCAGTACTTC CASSLLPGGTGETQYF TRBV5-5 TRBD1 TRBJ2-5 few
TGCGCCAGCAGCTTGGGAGAGGGGGCGACCATATATTTT CASSLGEGATIYF TRBV5-1 TRBD1 TRBJ1-3 many
TGTGCCAGCAGTGACCCAGGGGGGAGCACAGATACGCAGTATTTT CASSDPGGSTDTQYF TRBV6-1 - TRBJ2-3 -
TGTGCCAGCACCCGAGACAGGGAGGACAATCAGCCCCAGCATTTT CASTRDREDNQPQHF TRBV6-5 TRBD1 TRBJ1-5 -
TGTGCCTGGACTCCAGGGACGGGGGAAGGCACAGATACGCAGTATTTT CAWTPGTGEGTDTQYF TRBV30 - TRBJ2-3 -
TGCGCCAGCAGCCCGACAGATAACACTGAAGCTTTCTTT CASSPTDNTEAFF TRBV5-1 - TRBJ1-1 -
TGTGCCAGCAGCTTAGTGGCAGGGGAGACCCAGTACTTC CASSLVAGETQYF TRBV11-2 - TRBJ2-5 -
TGCGCCAGCAGCGTCGACTGGGATGGCTACACCTTC CASSVDWDGYTF TRBV5-1 - TRBJ1-2 -
TGTGCCCTCCACCGGGACAGGGGATACTATGAGCAGTTCTTC CALHRDRGYYEQFF TRBV2 TRBD1 TRBJ2-1 -
TGCAGTGCTAGTCTTCAGAGGGCGCGCAGCAATCAGCCCCAGCATTTT CSASLQRARSNQPQHF TRBV20-1 - TRBJ1-5 -
TGTGCCAGCTCACCATGGGACAGGAACACCGGGGAGCTGTTTTTT CASSPWDRNTGELFF TRBV18 TRBD1 TRBJ2-2 -
TGTGCCAGCAGCGAACCAGGGACTAATGAAAAACTGTTTTTT CASSEPGTNEKLFF TRBV7-9 - TRBJ1-4 many
TGCGCCAGCAGCTCTACTAGCGGGAGACCCGAGACCCAGTACTTC CASSSTSGRPETQYF TRBV5-1 TRBD2 TRBJ2-5 -
TGTGCCAGCAGTCGACAGGGATTGACCGGGGAGCTGTTTTTT CASSRQGLTGELFF TRBV27 TRBD1 TRBJ2-2 -
TGTGCCAGCAGTTCCCAATTACAGCTAGCCAAAAACATTCAGTACTTC CASSSQLQLAKNIQYF TRBV27 - TRBJ2-4 -
TGTGCCAGCAGCCTTACTAGCGGGAGCGCAGATACGCAGTATTTT CASSLTSGSADTQYF TRBV5-4 TRBD2 TRBJ2-3 -
TGTGCAAGTCGCTTAGCGCCGACTAGCGGGAACCAAGAGACCCAGTACTTC CASRLAPTSGNQETQYF TRBV12-2 - TRBJ2-5 -
TGCAGCGTTGAAGAAGGGACAGGGGGGATCACAGATACGCAGTATTTT CSVEEGTGGITDTQYF TRBV29-1 TRBD1 TRBJ2-3 -
TGTGCCAGCAGCGTATTACCAGGGCCTAACTATGGCTACACCTTC CASSVLPGPNYGYTF TRBV7-8 - TRBJ1-2 few
TGTGCCAGCAGCGTTAGCCAGGGCTTCACTGAAGCTTTCTTT CASSVSQGFTEAFF TRBV9 - TRBJ1-1 -
TGTGCCAGCAACCTCCCGGGACAGAGAGCAACTAATGAAAAACTGTTTTTT CASNLPGQRATNEKLFF TRBV28 TRBD1 TRBJ1-4 few
TGTGCCAGCAGTTTATCCGGACTATTCTACGAGCAGTACTTC CASSLSGLFYEQYF TRBV27 - TRBJ2-7 -
TGTGCCAGCAGTTTCTTGGGGACTAGCGGGATAAGCACAGATACGCAGTATTTT CASSFLGTSGISTDTQYF TRBV28 TRBD2 TRBJ2-3 once
TGCGCCAGCACCCTCGACAGCACGAACACTGAAGCTTTCTTT CASTLDSTNTEAFF TRBV5-1 - TRBJ1-1 -
TGTGCCAGCAGCTTAGACCCTTACGGCGGTAGCAATCAGCCCCAGCATTTT CASSLDPYGGSNQPQHF TRBV7-9 - TRBJ1-5 once
TGCGCCAGCAGCGGCCTGACAGGGGGCCCCGCAGATACGCAGTATTTT CASSGLTGGPADTQYF TRBV5-1 TRBD1 TRBJ2-3 few
TGCGCCAGCAGCTTGGTAGTTAGCGGGAGGCTAACCTCCGACACCGGGGAGCTGTTTTTT CASSLVVSGRLTSDTGELFF TRBV5-1 TRBD2 TRBJ2-2 many
TGTGCCAGCAGTGAAGCTGAGGGCGGCCGTTACTTC CASSEAEGGRYF TRBV2 - TRBJ2-7 -
TGTGCCAGCAGCTTAGGAAGAGGAGGGTCATCCTACAATGAGCAGTTCTTC CASSLGRGGSSYNEQFF TRBV7-6 - TRBJ2-1 -
TGTGCCAGTAGGCAGGGGGCGCAATACGAGCAGTACTTC CASRQGAQYEQYF TRBV19 TRBD1 TRBJ2-7 -
TGCGCCAGCAGCTGGACAGGGCAAGTTACCGAGCAGTACTTC CASSWTGQVTEQYF TRBV5-1 TRBD1 TRBJ2-7 few
TGTGCCAGCAGTGAAACACAGGCCGGCGGGCAGTTCTTC CASSETQAGGQFF TRBV2 - TRBJ2-1 -
TGCGCCAGCTGTGATATAAAGCTAGCGGGAAGACGGTACTTC CASCDIKLAGRRYF TRBV23-1 TRBD2 TRBJ2-7 few
TGTGCCAGCGGGTCGGGTAACACCGGGGAGCTGTTTTTT CASGSGNTGELFF TRBV6-5 - TRBJ2-2 -
TGTGCCAGCAGTCCAGGGGACGGTAACACTGAAGCTTTCTTT CASSPGDGNTEAFF TRBV28 - TRBJ1-1 -
TGTGCCAGCAGTTTATTAGTGGGGACAGGAAATTCACCCCTCCACTTT CASSLLVGTGNSPLHF TRBV28 TRBD1 TRBJ1-6 -